The entry below describes one T cell receptor (beta chain). Its specificity is not known. This sample is drawn from a study of blood T cells in healthy people across ages. Study results and caveats: The percentage of naive T cells correlated strongly with TCR beta diversity. Estimates of diversity drawn from one million T cells were considered underestimates. Because sorting was not performed, PBMCs prevented conclusive naive versus antigen-experienced comparison.

A second PCR of 7 to 11 cycles used a sample-barcoded 5' primer and a J-beta primer mix. TCRdb recomputed calls from the 5' RACE reads with MiXCR, one row per CDR3 protein. The data show about 1.7 million distinct CDR3 sequences, with about 30% seen just once and more than 6% held by the top ten. The ends were cut back, 4 bases at V and 0 bases at J, with 12 bases in the middle. This CDR3 is built from 15 residues. CDR1 and CDR2 from the germline V gene are SGHRS and YFSETQ. The specimen was blood. The clonotype originates from a woman aged 30 to 39 in good health. The chain employs TRBV5-1 and TRBJ2-3, with D perhaps being TRBD1 or TRBD2 (5 bases each). CDR3 residues: CASSTRGQSTDTQYF. The DNA of the CDR3 is TGCGCCAGCAGCACCCGGGGCCAAAGCACAGATACGCAGTATTTT.